The 11 T cell receptor beta chains below were found in one sample sequenced in a study of tissue T cells after allogeneic stem cell transplantation. Sample time point: mouse harvest day 7 after allogeneic transplant. Mouse grafts combined 10^7 T-cell-depleted bone marrow cells with 10^6 splenic CD5+ T cells. Data came from immunoSEQ multiplex PCR; TCRdb stores just in-frame clones and leaves some out. The table has roughly 6,600 clones, around half seen once. The sample was lymph node tissue. The origin of the receptors is a female BALB/c mouse given C57BL/6 T cells with graft-versus-host disease after an allogeneic hematopoietic cell transplant.

Remarks on this clone: All gene names here are mouse names. Sequencing ends 1 residue short of the CDR3 end; the germline J gene provides the rest. This chain uses TRBV19 with TRBJ1-1; 10 bases map to TRBD1. The CDR3 spans 14 residues. Germline CDR1 is FNHDT and CDR2 is SITEND (reference sequence). The V and J ends lost 4 bases and 4 bases, in that order; junction bases with no gene match: 4. Partial CDR3 DNA: TGTGCCAGCAGTCTCGGGGACAGGGGCACAGAAGTCTTC. Protein sequence: CASSLGDRGTEVF. The complete CDR3 reads CASSLGDRGTEVFF. Drawing the rest from reference TRBV19 and TRBJ1-1, the complete variable domain is GGIITQTPKFLIGQEGQKLTLKCQQNFNHDTMYWYRQDSGKGLRLIYYSITENDLQKGDLSEGYDASREKKSSFSLTVTSAQKNEMAVFLCASSLGDRGTEVFFGKGTRLTVV.

This clone was recorded a few times. The genes are named according to mouse. Sequencing ends 1 residue short of the CDR3 end; the germline J gene provides the rest. The chain combines TRBV13-2 with TRBJ2-2; D not certain. The CDR3 sequence is 14 residues long. Germline V gives CDR1 NNHNN, CDR2 SYGAGS (reference sequence). The germline V and J ends were trimmed by 1 base and 0 bases, with 4 bases remaining between them. CDR3 bases read: TGTGCCAGCGGTGATTCAGCAAACACCGGGCAGCTCTAC. This encodes CASGDSANTGQLY. The entire CDR3 reads CASGDSANTGQLYF.

This clone has more than one count but fewer than ten. Gene names are the mouse ones. The read ends 1 residue shy of where the CDR3 ends; the end is completed using the germline J gene. The chain joins TRBV2 to TRBJ2-7; 10 bases agree with TRBD2. V shed 0 bases, J shed 4 bases, and the junction held 3 bases outside the gene matches. The CDR3 has 15 residues. Germline CDR1 LGHNA, CDR2 YSYQKL. CDR3 residues: CASSQDRTGGYEQYF. CDR3 DNA (partial): TGTGCCAGCAGCCAAGATCGGACTGGGGGTTATGAACAGTAC.

This clone was counted between two and nine times. Genes here carry mouse names. The read terminates 1 residue ahead of where the CDR3 ends, so the germline J gene completes it. The rearrangement uses TRBV13-2 and TRBJ2-1; 10 bases are a match to TRBD2. CDR3 length equals 15 residues. The ends lost 5 bases at V and 0 bases at J; junction bases unmatched: 2. From germline, CDR1 is NNHNN and CDR2 SYGAGS (reference sequence). CDR3 sequence reads: CASGRLGGNYAEQFF. The sequenced CDR3 bases are TGTGCCAGCGGCCGACTGGGGGGTAACTATGCTGAGCAGTTC.

In the case of this clone: Gene names and germline match the mouse. The DNA read from the CDR3 is TGTGCCAGCAGCCCCGGGACTGGTAAAAACACCTTGTAC. This sequence encodes CASSPGTGKNTLY. The full-length CDR3 reads as CASSPGTGKNTLYF. The chain employs TRBV3 and TRBJ2-4, with 8 bases lining up with TRBD2. The CDR3 end lies 1 residue beyond the end of the read and is filled in from the germline J gene. This CDR3 contains 14 residues. J lost 4 bases, V lost 5 bases, and 5 bases had no gene match. Germline V gene data show CDR1 as SNHLY and CDR2 as FYNGKV (reference sequence).

For this clone: Gene names refer to mouse genes. The read stops 1 residue short of the end of the CDR3; the missing end is completed from the germline J gene. The chain has TRBV23 and TRBJ2-4; the listed D gene, TRBD2, was not tested against the DNA. The V gene's germline CDR1 is KGHTA and CDR2 FQNQQP. The CDR3 is 17 residues long. CDR3 loop: CSSSQSGLGGGQNTLYF. Partial CDR3 DNA: TGCTCCAGCAGTCAATCGGGACTGGGGGGAGGTCAAAACACCTTGTAC.

For this clone: Each gene name is a mouse one. CDR3 region: CTCSAGTGNTEVFF. CDR3 bases read: TGCACCTGCAGTGCAGGGACAGGGAACACAGAAGTCTTC. V and J are TRBV1 and TRBJ1-1; 7 bases map to TRBD1. With the read ending 1 residue before the CDR3 end, the germline J gene is used to fill in that end. CDR1 and CDR2 (germline): NSQYPW, LRSPGD (reference sequence). V lost 1 base to trimming and J lost 1 base; unmatched junction nucleotides: 0. The CDR3 extends over 14 amino acids.

In this sample, this clone is large. Gene names are mouse gene names. The read ends 1 residue shy of where the CDR3 ends; the end is completed using the germline J gene. The gene calls are TRBV19 and TRBJ2-5; 8 bases align to TRBD2. Germline V gene data show CDR1 as FNHDT and CDR2 as SITEND (reference sequence). Trimming cost V 2 bases and J 2 bases; bases outside gene matches: 7. This CDR3 is built from 16 residues. CDR3 sequence reads: CASSMWGGRAQDTQYF. Incomplete CDR3 DNA: TGTGCCAGCAGTATGTGGGGGGGGCGCGCCCAAGACACCCAGTAC.

This clone was seen more than once but under ten times. Gene names are the mouse ones. From the germline J gene comes the end of the CDR3, since the read stops 1 residue before it. The rearrangement joins TRBV15 to TRBJ1-3; 9 bases are shared with TRBD1. This CDR3 spans 14 amino acids. V lost 5 bases to trimming and J lost 3 bases; unmatched junction nucleotides: 2. Germline CDR1 and CDR2: SGHND and FRSKSL. The CDR3 bases that were read are TGTGCCAGCAGTCGACAGGGGGATGGAAATACGCTCTAT. Amino acid sequence: CASSRQGDGNTLY. The full CDR3 is CASSRQGDGNTLYF. Drawing the rest from reference TRBV15 and TRBJ1-3, the complete variable domain is DAGVTQTPRHEVAEKGQTIILKCEPVSGHNDLFWYRQTKIQGLELLSYFRSKSLMEDGGAFKDRFKAEMLNSSFSTLKIQPTEPKDSAVYLCASSRQGDGNTLYFGEGSRLIVV.

On this clone itself: Here the gene names and germline are mouse. Here the CDR3 reads CASSLRDWGGRNTLYF. The sequenced part of the CDR3 DNA is TGTGCCAGCAGCCTCCGGGACTGGGGGGGTCGAAACACCTTGTAC. V and J are TRBV13-3 and TRBJ2-4; 13 positions match TRBD2. The CDR3 end falls 1 residue outside the read, so it is completed with the germline J gene. V shed 5 bases and J 5 bases; nucleotides not matched to a gene: 8. CDR3 size: 16 residues. Germline CDR1 NNHDY, CDR2 SYVADS. The full variable domain, rest sourced from reference TRBV13-3 and TRBJ2-4, is EAAVTQSPRSKVAVTGGKVTLSCHQTNNHDYMYWYRQDTGHGLRLIHYSYVADSTEKGDIPDGYKASRPSQENFSLILELASLSQTAVYFCASSLRDWGGRNTLYFGAGTRLSVL.

The sample holds a few counts of this clone. Each gene name is a mouse one. The CDR3 extends 1 residue past the end of the read, so its final part is completed from the germline J gene. The chain uses TRBV29 and TRBJ2-5, with 13 bases identical to TRBD2. In germline, CDR1 is MSHET, CDR2 SYDVDS. This CDR3 has 15 residues. V lost 6 bases, J lost 8 bases, and 8 bases stayed unmatched. The CDR3 spells CASSPDWGGAGTQYF. Partial CDR3 DNA: TGTGCTAGCAGCCCGGACTGGGGGGGCGCGGGCACCCAGTAC.